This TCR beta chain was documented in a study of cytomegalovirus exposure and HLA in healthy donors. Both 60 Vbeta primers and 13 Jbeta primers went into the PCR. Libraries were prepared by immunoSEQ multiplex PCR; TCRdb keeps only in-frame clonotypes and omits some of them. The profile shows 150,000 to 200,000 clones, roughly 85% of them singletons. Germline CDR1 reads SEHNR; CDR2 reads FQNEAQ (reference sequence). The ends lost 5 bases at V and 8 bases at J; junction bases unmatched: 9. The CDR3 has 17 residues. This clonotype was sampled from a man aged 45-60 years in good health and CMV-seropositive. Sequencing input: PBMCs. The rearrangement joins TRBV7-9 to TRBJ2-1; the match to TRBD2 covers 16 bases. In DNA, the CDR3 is TGTGCCAGCAGCCCTGGGACTAGCGGGGGGGCATACGATGAGCAGTTCTTC. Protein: CASSPGTSGGAYDEQFF.